The clone carrying this T cell receptor (beta chain) appeared a few times. Of the isolated RNA, all was reverse transcribed, and so the sequenced material was expressed TCRB transcripts. Using immunoSEQ multiplex PCR, the repertoire was profiled, and TCRdb retains in-frame clones only, with some absent. This repertoire shows some 360,000 clones, roughly a fifth found once; its top ten account for about 0.044%. This entry comes from a study of beta chain features in type 1 diabetes. This CDR3 spans 15 amino acids. Germline CDR1 reads SGHTA; CDR2 reads FQGNSA. Between the trimmed V and J ends, which lost 0 bases and 5 bases, there was a span of 8 bases.

Sequencing used naive CD4+ T cells from blood. The receptor's source is a woman in her late teens or twenties in good health. This chain uses TRBV7-2 with TRBJ1-6; possible D gene TRBD1, 6 bases. The CDR3 DNA sequence: TGTGCCAGCAGCTTAGCGACAGGCCATAATTCACCCCTCCACTTT. Its protein product is CASSLATGHNSPLHF.